This T cell receptor beta chain was sequenced in a study of blood T cell repertoires in COVID-19. About the study: Specimens from acute and convalescent COVID-19 originated in the United States, Italy and Spain. PBMCs, B-cell-depleted T cells, or T cells provided the cDNA or gDNA that made up the material.

The CDR3 length is 14 residues. J was trimmed by 3 bases and V by 4 bases; bases with no gene match: 4. Germline CDR1 MDHEN, CDR2 SYDVKM. Authors' data handling: Researchers report that nucleated cell counts were estimated from reference gene primer amplification. Clones were read by immunoSEQ multiplex PCR, and TCRdb kept only the in-frame ones, dropping some. The V and J calls and clone size were taken over from that table, and D and trimming were inferred from the DNA. The sample contains about 160,000 clones, about 77% of which appear only once. The chain uses TRBV28 and TRBJ2-7; 9 nucleotides line up with TRBD2. This TCR derives from a woman older than 75 with acute or convalescent COVID-19. Sequences were obtained from peripheral blood. The CDR3 loop is CASSYSGSGYEQYF. In DNA, the CDR3 is TGTGCCAGCAGTTATAGCGGGAGTGGCTACGAGCAGTACTTC.